A single sample is the source of the 26 T cell receptor beta chains below, sequenced in a study of blood T cells in healthy people across ages. A J-beta primer mix and a sample-barcoded 5' primer were used in a second PCR of roughly 6 to 12 cycles. TCRdb used MiXCR to reprocess the 5' RACE reads, holding one entry per CDR3 protein. The sample lists around 700,000 distinct CDR3 sequences; roughly 25% were seen once. These data were also filed under a second study, of T cells of mothers and their children.

Sequencing input: blood. The receptors shown here come from a boy aged 5 to 17 in good health.

The V and J genes are TRBV29-1 and TRBJ1-2; 10 nucleotides line up with TRBD1. J lost 6 bases, V lost 7 bases, and 5 bases had no gene match. Germline values: CDR1 SQVTM, CDR2 ANQGSEA. The CDR3 covers 12 residues. CDR3 DNA sequence: TGCAGCGCCGTGACAGGGGGCCATGGCTACACCTTC. It encodes CSAVTGGHGYTF.

The V call is TRBV28, the J call TRBJ2-5; 8 bases line up with TRBD2. Germline values: CDR1 MDHEN, CDR2 SYDVKM. V gave up 5 bases and J gave up 1 base; unmatched junction bases: 6. This CDR3 is 15 amino acids long. The CDR3 reads CASSDYTSGQETQYF. The CDR3 DNA reads TGTGCCAGCAGTGATTACACTAGCGGCCAAGAGACCCAGTACTTC.

The genes are TRBV6-2 or TRBV6-3 and TRBJ2-3; 7 positions agree with TRBD1. The ends lost 6 bases at V and 8 bases at J; junction bases unmatched: 8. The length of the CDR3 is 13 residues. CDR1 is MNHEY, CDR2 SVGEGT, per germline. CDR3 region: CASRDTGEGTQYF. CDR3 sequence (DNA): TGTGCCAGCAGGGATACAGGGGAAGGTACGCAGTATTTT.

This clonotype has a handful of counts. This chain uses TRBV6-5 with TRBJ1-1; a possible D gene is TRBD1 (6 bases). V was shortened by 0 bases and J by 6 bases, with 14 bases between the two germline ends. The CDR3 is 15 residues long. Germline lookup yields CDR1 MNHEY and CDR2 SVGAGI. In nucleotides, the CDR3 is TGTGCCAGCAGTTACTCATCAGGGGTCGACGCTGAAGCTTTCTTT. As protein: CASSYSSGVDAEAFF.

This clonotype appeared a few times. The chain combines TRBV20-1 with TRBJ2-5; tentative D call: TRBD1 (6 bases). The J call may be in error: the DNA end matches TRBJ2-1 better. CDR1 and CDR2 (germline): DFQATT, SNEGSKA (reference sequence). This CDR3 contains 15 residues. Written as DNA, the CDR3 is TGCAGTGCTAGAGACCCGACAGGTATCTACAATGAGCAGTTCTTC. This translates into CSARDPTGIYNEQFF.

The rearrangement joins TRBV4-1 to TRBJ1-3; unclear D gene. Between the trimmed V and J ends, which lost 3 bases and 0 bases, there was a span of 12 bases. The CDR3 totals 16 residues. Germline V CDR1 and CDR2: MGHRA, YSYEKL. The CDR3 DNA reads as TGCGCCAGCAGCCACCCACCCCAGGACTCTGGAAACACCATATATTTT. It encodes CASSHPPQDSGNTIYF.

The V and J genes are TRBV28 and TRBJ1-2; 8 bases are shared with TRBD1. Germline values: CDR1 MDHEN, CDR2 SYDVKM. J was trimmed by 3 bases and V by 5 bases; bases with no gene match: 11. There are 16 residues in the CDR3. CDR3 DNA sequence: TGTGCCAGCAGTCCAAATACCAGGGGGCGCGACTATGGCTACACCTTC. Amino acids: CASSPNTRGRDYGYTF.

As for this clonotype: A read error may produce the germline difference seen at one junction end. V is TRBV2 and J is TRBJ2-4; D unclear. Germline V CDR1 and CDR2: SNHLY, FYNNEI. The CDR3 loop spans 14 amino acids. In DNA, the CDR3 is TGTGCCAGCACTGAATGGGTAGCCAAAAACATTCAGTACTTC. Translating it yields CASTEWVAKNIQYF. The full variable domain, rest sourced from reference TRBV2 and TRBJ2-4, is EPEVTQTPSHQVTQMGQEVILRCVPISNHLYFYWYRQILGQKVEFLVSFYNNEISEKSEIFDDQFSVERPDGSNFTLKIRSTKLEDSAMYFCASTEWVAKNIQYFGAGTRLSVL.

This sequence joins TRBV6-2 or TRBV6-3 and TRBJ2-4; D remains unclear. The length of the CDR3 is 12 residues. Per germline, CDR1 MNHEY and CDR2 SVGEGT. V lost 0 bases, J lost 10 bases, and 7 bases lay in between. CDR3 sequence: CASSYSIAIQYF. In DNA form, the CDR3 reads TGTGCCAGCAGTTACTCGATAGCAATTCAGTACTTC.

In this sample, this clonotype turned up a few times. V and J are TRBV28 and TRBJ2-2; 7 bases fit TRBD1. In germline, CDR1 is MDHEN, CDR2 SYDVKM. J gave up 2 bases and V 6 bases, and 6 bases lay outside the gene matches. The CDR3 is 15 amino acids. The CDR3 sequence: CASSMTGLNTGELFF. The CDR3 DNA reads as TGTGCCAGCAGCATGACAGGGCTCAACACCGGGGAGCTGTTTTTT. Variable domain in full (rest from reference TRBV28 and TRBJ2-2): DVKVTQSSRYLVKRTGEKVFLECVQDMDHENMFWYRQDPGLGLRLIYFSYDVKMKEKGDIPEGYSVSREKKERFSLILESASTNQTSMYLCASSMTGLNTGELFFGEGSRLTVL.

A few counts support this clonotype. The chain couples TRBV6-5 to TRBJ1-2; TRBD1 might be the D (6 bases). The CDR3 covers 12 residues. Per germline, CDR1 MNHEY and CDR2 SVGAGI. V was shortened by 6 bases and J by 8 bases, with 13 bases between the two germline ends. Written as DNA, the CDR3 is TGTGCCAGCAGAAACAGGGAAGGGGGCTACACCTTC. This translates into CASRNREGGYTF.

The chain combines TRBV11-2 with TRBJ2-7, with 11 bases aligning to TRBD2. V lost 6 bases to trimming and J lost 4 bases; unmatched junction nucleotides: 5. The length of the CDR3 is 14 residues. Germline assignment: CDR1 SGHAT and CDR2 FQNNGV. CDR3: CASSILAGEYEQYF. DNA for the CDR3: TGTGCCAGCAGTATACTAGCGGGAGAGTACGAGCAGTACTTC.

This clonotype was seen once. The genes are TRBV6-5 and TRBJ2-7, with TRBD2 as a possible D gene (6 bases). V lost 6 bases and J 2 bases, leaving 17 bases between the germline ends. CDR1 and CDR2 from the germline V gene are MNHEY and SVGAGI. The CDR3 runs 15 residues. DNA of the CDR3: TGTGCCAGCAGCCTGACGCGGGACTCAACCTACGAGCAGTACTTC. Translated: CASSLTRDSTYEQYF.

As concerns this clonotype: The junction departs from germline at one end; a sequencing error may be responsible. This chain joins TRBV7-9 and TRBJ2-3; 9 bases are shared with TRBD1. Germline CDR1 and CDR2: SEHNR and FQNEAQ (reference sequence). The CDR3 is made up of 16 amino acids. In DNA, the CDR3 is TGTGCCAGCAGCCGAGAGGGGGACAGGGACACAGATACGCTGTATTTT. Its protein product is CASSREGDRDTDTLYF.

This clonotype was detected a few times. The V call is TRBV7-8, the J call TRBJ2-3; weak D call: TRBD1 (6 bases). Trimming removed 3 bases at V and 4 bases at J, with 8 bases between. Germline loops: CDR1 SGHVS, CDR2 FQNEAQ. This CDR3 spans 13 amino acids. CDR3 region: CASSFQGSDTQYF. Here the CDR3 DNA reads TGTGCCAGCAGCTTTCAGGGGTCAGATACGCAGTATTTT.

This clonotype turned up a few times. The chain uses TRBV18 and TRBJ1-1; 8 bases map to TRBD1. The germline CDR1 and CDR2 sequences are KGHSH and LQKENI. This CDR3 has 18 amino acids. V gave up 2 bases and J gave up 0 bases; unmatched junction bases: 11. CDR3 loop: CASSPLQGGLVMNTEAFF. CDR3 nucleotides: TGTGCCAGCTCACCATTACAGGGGGGATTAGTCATGAACACTGAAGCTTTCTTT.

This clonotype was observed a few times. The rearrangement uses TRBV6-5 and TRBJ1-1; D perhaps matches TRBD1 (5 bases). CDR1 and CDR2 from the germline V gene are MNHEY and SVGAGI. The CDR3 runs to 15 residues. Trimming stripped 6 bases from V and 6 bases from J, with 20 bases between. The CDR3 nucleotides read TGTGCCAGCAGCTTGGGACGGTCTATCTCGGCTGAAGCTTTCTTT. Encoded protein: CASSLGRSISAEAFF.

The chain is built from TRBV6-5 and TRBJ2-1; perhaps TRBD1 as D (5 bases). Germline V gene data show CDR1 as MNHEY and CDR2 as SVGAGI. The CDR3 contains 13 residues. V shed 5 bases and J shed 7 bases, with 12 bases lying between them. DNA for the CDR3: TGTGCCAGCAGTCCCAATAACAGGAATGAGCAGTTCTTC. Translation gives CASSPNNRNEQFF.

This clonotype was seen a few times. This chain connects TRBV20-1 to TRBJ2-3; D unclear. The CDR3 totals 14 residues. Germline V gene data show CDR1 as DFQATT and CDR2 as SNEGSKA (reference sequence). V lost 6 bases to trimming and J lost 3 bases, with 16 bases between them. This chain's CDR3 is CSALPPGGTDTQYF. CDR3 bases: TGCAGTGCCCTCCCCCCGGGCGGAACAGATACGCAGTATTTT.

This clonotype was counted between two and nine times. The chain carries TRBV10-3 and TRBJ1-1, with 7 bases lining up with TRBD1. V dropped 2 bases and J dropped 2; count of bases not matched to a gene: 5. The CDR3 consists of 15 residues. CDR1 is ENHRY, CDR2 SYGVKD, per germline. The CDR3 nucleotides read TGTGCCATCAGTGAGAACACAGGGGAAAACACTGAAGCTTTCTTT. Translation: CAISENTGENTEAFF.

In this sample, this clonotype turned up a few times. The chain employs TRBV27 and TRBJ2-5; no clear D. The germline V gene has CDR1 MNHEY and CDR2 SMNVEV (reference sequence). This CDR3 region has 16 residues. V was trimmed by 5 bases and J by 5 bases, leaving 21 bases between them. The CDR3 loop is CASSIIVGNAPETQYF. The CDR3 DNA is TGTGCCAGCAGTATCATTGTAGGGAATGCTCCGGAGACCCAGTACTTC.

The V call is TRBV24-1, the J call TRBJ2-5; D is unclear. The CDR3 covers 12 residues. The V end lost 5 bases, the J end lost 5 bases, and 8 bases lay between the germline ends. Germline CDR1 reads KGHDR; CDR2 reads SFDVKD. CDR3: CATSAPQETQYF. DNA of the CDR3: TGTGCCACCAGTGCGCCCCAGGAGACCCAGTACTTC.

This chain joins TRBV19 and TRBJ1-1; the D is unclear. This CDR3 spans 12 amino acids. Germline V gene data show CDR1 as LNHDA and CDR2 as SQIVND (reference sequence). The V end lost 7 bases, the J end lost 4 bases, and 10 bases lay between the germline ends. Here the CDR3 DNA reads TGTGCCAGTATCAAGGGTGCCACTGAAGCTTTCTTT. This encodes CASIKGATEAFF.

This clonotype was recorded a few times. The gene calls are TRBV4-1 and TRBJ2-5; 7 bases agree with TRBD2. The V and J ends lost 1 base and 3 bases, in that order; junction bases with no gene match: 8. The CDR3 contains 16 residues. Germline V gene lookup returns CDR1 MGHRA and CDR2 YSYEKL. Written as DNA, the CDR3 is TGCGCCAGCAGCCAAGTCCGCGGCCTAGCGGAAGAGACCCAGTACTTC. This codes for CASSQVRGLAEETQYF.

The CDR3 reads CASSPQGLSNQPQHF. The DNA for the CDR3 is TGTGCCAGCAGTCCGCAGGGACTTAGCAATCAGCCCCAGCATTTT. The gene calls are TRBV6-2 or TRBV6-3 and TRBJ1-5; tentatively, D is TRBD1 (5 bases). The CDR3 is 15 amino acids. Trimming took 5 bases from V and 0 from J, leaving 11 bases between them. CDR1 is MNHEY and CDR2 is SVGEGT in the germline V gene.

This clonotype was counted between two and nine times. This chain links TRBV27 with TRBJ2-1; D could derive from TRBD1 or TRBD2 (5 bases each). V lost 7 bases and J lost 9, with 10 bases in between. Germline CDR1 reads MNHEY; CDR2 reads SMNVEV (reference sequence). This CDR3 is 11 amino acids long. CDR3 sequence reads: CASTGTGEQFF. CDR3 in DNA: TGTGCCAGCACAGGGACCGGTGAGCAGTTCTTC.